The 25 T cell receptor beta chains listed next were all sequenced from one sample in a study of T-cell memory formation after mild COVID-19 (dated by TCRdb to about 2021). Libraries came from 5' RACE. The instrument was an Illumina NovaSeq 6000. TCRdb reanalyzed the raw reads on its own, using fastp at Q25 for trimming and MiXCR for clone calling, and kept in-frame beta chains. CDR3 protein duplicates are merged, each entry listing the most common genes and DNA. The table for this sample lists 300,000 to 400,000 distinct CDR3 sequences; roughly 13% of them were counted only once. Over 20% of the sample is taken by the ten largest. What was sequenced was PBMCs or a T cell subset sorted from them (not recorded which). All receptors come from a man aged 18 to 35 who had mild COVID-19 (a few samples of this study predate the infection). The sample titles of this study are shuffled in the database, so cell type and time point are left out; the donor was told from shared clones.

This clonotype has just a few counts. This chain joins TRBV4-1 and TRBJ2-3; TRBD2 matches 9 bases. V dropped 0 bases and J dropped 1; count of bases not matched to a gene: 8. This CDR3 contains 18 residues. The germline CDR1 and CDR2 sequences are MGHRA and YSYEKL. The CDR3 sequence: CASSQDVVSGGGTDTQYF. CDR3 DNA sequence: TGCGCCAGCAGCCAAGATGTGGTTAGCGGGGGTGGCACAGATACGCAGTATTTT.

This clonotype was seen a handful of times. The genes are TRBV7-9 and TRBJ2-5, with 7 bases aligning to TRBD1. The CDR3 loop spans 15 amino acids. Germline CDR1 reads SEHNR; CDR2 reads FQNEAQ (reference sequence). The V gene end was trimmed by 3 bases and the J gene end by 4 bases; junction bases not matched to a gene: 8. The CDR3 DNA sequence: TGTGCCAGCAGCTTCGACAGGGACGGAGGAGAGACCCAGTACTTC. It is translated as CASSFDRDGGETQYF.

This clonotype appeared many times. The chain couples TRBV19 to TRBJ1-1; 7 bases are shared with TRBD1. The junction had 11 bases not matched to a gene; V was cut back by 7 bases and J by 0 bases. CDR1 and CDR2 (germline): LNHDA, SQIVND (reference sequence). CDR3 length equals 16 residues. CDR3 nucleotide sequence: TGTGCCAGTACCGACGGGACAGACCGAATGAACACTGAAGCTTTCTTT. This codes for CASTDGTDRMNTEAFF.

This clonotype came up a few times. This chain connects TRBV5-1 to TRBJ2-3, with D perhaps matching TRBD2 (6 bases). Germline values: CDR1 SGHRS, CDR2 YFSETQ. The CDR3 has 16 residues. The V end was cut by 0 bases, the J end by 1 base, with 12 bases between. The CDR3 DNA is TGCGCCAGCAGCTTGGAAGGCGGGGACGGCACAGATACGCAGTATTTT. This encodes CASSLEGGDGTDTQYF.

This chain uses TRBV9 with TRBJ2-2; D remains unclear. Germline V gene data show CDR1 as SGDLS and CDR2 as YYNGEE. Trimming stripped 1 base from V and 16 bases from J, with 8 bases between. The CDR3 totals 10 residues. The CDR3 DNA is TGTGCCAGCAGCGTATCAGAAGAGTTTTTT. The encoded protein is CASSVSEEFF.

The chain carries TRBV5-1 and TRBJ1-2, with a weak D call TRBD1 (6 bases). CDR1 is SGHRS and CDR2 is YFSETQ in the germline V gene. V gave up 4 bases and J gave up 7 bases, with 11 bases separating them. The CDR3 loop spans 12 amino acids. The CDR3 reads CASSGGGPGYTF. The CDR3 DNA sequence: TGCGCCAGCAGCGGAGGGGGTCCTGGCTACACCTTC. Based on the CDR3 plus reference TRBV5-1 and TRBJ1-2, the full variable domain is KAGVTQTPRYLIKTRGQQVTLSCSPISGHRSVSWYQQTPGQGLQFLFEYFSETQRNKGNFPGRFSGRQFSNSRSEMNVSTLELGDSALYLCASSGGGPGYTFGSGTRLTVV.

This clonotype was detected a few times. The chain has TRBV7-2 and TRBJ2-2, with unresolved D. This CDR3 region has 16 residues. The germline V gene has CDR1 SGHTA and CDR2 FQGNSA. V shed 5 bases and J shed 5 bases, with 18 bases lying between them. CDR3 in amino acids: CASSPRSRGVTGELFF. The DNA for the CDR3 is TGTGCCAGCAGCCCCCGGTCCCGCGGAGTGACCGGGGAGCTGTTTTTT.

This clonotype was observed a few times. The chain employs TRBV7-2 and TRBJ2-1; TRBD1 matches at 8 bases. The CDR3 runs to 14 residues. Germline V lookup: CDR1 SGHTA, CDR2 FQGNSA. With V trimmed by 4 bases and J by 16 bases, 15 bases remained unmatched. The CDR3 DNA reads as TGTGCCAGCAGCTCATCCGGACAGGGCAGAAACGTTTTCTTC. The encoded protein is CASSSSGQGRNVFF.

This clonotype showed up just a few times. This sequence joins TRBV20-1 and TRBJ2-7, with 7 bases fitting TRBD1. Per germline, CDR1 DFQATT and CDR2 SNEGSKA (reference sequence). The CDR3 is made up of 14 amino acids. V shed 6 bases and J 1 base; nucleotides not matched to a gene: 9. CDR3 residues: CSAARQGVSYEQYV. The CDR3 DNA follows: TGCAGTGCCGCTCGGCAGGGGGTGTCCTACGAGCAGTACGTC.

There are a few counts of this clonotype. This chain connects TRBV20-1 to TRBJ2-3; D is unresolved. Germline V gives CDR1 DFQATT, CDR2 SNEGSKA (reference sequence). Trimming left V 5 bases short and J 6 bases short, with 9 bases between. The CDR3 loop spans 11 amino acids. DNA of the CDR3: TGCAGTGCTGGACCGGCGGATACGCAGTATTTT. Translated, it gives CSAGPADTQYF.

A few counts support this clonotype. J is TRBJ2-5 and V is TRBV5-6; 11 nucleotides agree with TRBD1. This CDR3 has 15 residues. CDR1 is SGHDT and CDR2 is YYEEEE in the germline V gene. J was trimmed by 10 bases and V by 2 bases; bases with no gene match: 10. The CDR3 here is CASSFLGTGGEGQYF. The CDR3, as DNA: TGTGCCAGCAGCTTTTTAGGGACAGGGGGGGAGGGCCAGTACTTC.

The chain joins TRBV6-5 to TRBJ2-7, with D possibly matching TRBD1 (6 bases). The germline V gene has CDR1 MNHEY and CDR2 SVGAGI. CDR3 length: 14 amino acids. V shed 2 bases and J shed 0 bases, with 8 bases lying between them. The CDR3 sequence: CASSYRDTSYEQYF. In DNA, the CDR3 is TGTGCCAGCAGTTACCGGGACACCTCCTACGAGCAGTACTTC.

The CDR3 coding sequence is TGCGCCAGCAGCTTGCTTTCTCCATCCTACGAGCAGTACTTC. This gives the protein CASSLLSPSYEQYF. V is TRBV5-1 and J is TRBJ2-7; the D is unclear. Germline CDR1 SGHRS, CDR2 YFSETQ. Trimming took 1 base from V and 1 from J, leaving 9 bases between them. This CDR3 region has 14 residues.

The rearrangement uses TRBV25-1 and TRBJ1-2, with 9 bases aligning to TRBD1. The germline V gene encodes CDR1 MGHDK and CDR2 SYGVNS. There are 13 residues in the CDR3. V lost 5 bases to trimming and J lost 8 bases; unmatched junction nucleotides: 6. The CDR3 region is CASSRQGEDGYTF. The CDR3 nucleotides read TGTGCCAGCAGTAGACAGGGGGAGGACGGCTACACCTTC.

This clonotype was recorded only once. The chain is built from TRBV6-5 and TRBJ1-1; a weak D match, TRBD1 (5 bases). Per the germline V gene, CDR1 is MNHEY and CDR2 is SVGAGI. The CDR3 covers 14 residues. The CDR3 reads CLVRRGNLYTEAFF. CDR3 bases: TGTCTAGTAAGACGGGGGAACCTCTACACTGAAGCTTTCTTT.

This clonotype was picked up many times. CDR3 DNA sequence: TGTGCCAGCAGTGACGGGGAAACCGGGGAGCTGTTTTTT. The encoded protein is CASSDGETGELFF. This chain connects TRBV6-4 to TRBJ2-2; D not certain. The CDR3 runs 13 residues. Germline-derived CDR1 and CDR2 are MRHNA and SNTAGT. With 2 bases removed from V and 5 bases from J, the gap between germline ends came to 6 bases.

The sample holds a few counts of this clonotype. V usage is TRBV7-7 and J usage is TRBJ2-5; 7 bases map to TRBD2. Germline values: CDR1 SSHAT, CDR2 FNYEAQ (reference sequence). The V and J ends lost 5 bases and 2 bases, in that order; junction bases with no gene match: 5. The CDR3 runs to 14 residues. CDR3 residues: CASSQNGRQETQYF. The CDR3 coding sequence is TGTGCCAGCAGCCAAAACGGGAGGCAAGAGACCCAGTACTTC. The full variable domain, with the rest looked up from reference TRBV7-7 and TRBJ2-5, is GAGVSQSPRYKVTKRGQDVTLRCDPISSHATLYWYQQALGQGPEFLTYFNYEAQPDKSGLPSDRFSAERPEGSISTLTIQRTEQRDSAMYRCASSQNGRQETQYFGPGTRLLVL.

V is TRBV18 and J is TRBJ1-1; D is ambiguous. Germline V CDR1 and CDR2: KGHSH, LQKENI. The length of the CDR3 is 15 residues. Trimming removed 4 bases from V and 1 base from J, with 13 bases in between. The CDR3, as DNA: TGTGCCAGCTCACAAGGTCCGACTCCGAACACTGAAGCTTTCTTT. Translation gives CASSQGPTPNTEAFF.

This clonotype was detected a few times. The rearrangement joins TRBV3-1 to TRBJ1-1; TRBD1 might be the D (5 bases). Looked up from germline, CDR1 is LGHDT and CDR2 is YNNKEL (reference sequence). Trimming took off 4 bases at V and 8 bases at J, with 17 bases between the two ends. The CDR3 is 14 residues long. In DNA, the CDR3 is TGTGCCAGCAGCCCTGTAATTAGCTCAGGGGAAGCTTTCTTT. Its protein is CASSPVISSGEAFF.

The CDR3 protein is CAWSVHPGNEQFF. CDR3 DNA sequence: TGTGCCTGGAGTGTACATCCGGGCAATGAGCAGTTCTTC. The chain employs TRBV30 and TRBJ2-1; D gene unclear. Trimming stripped 0 bases from V and 6 bases from J, with 9 bases between. CDR1 is GTSNPN, CDR2 SVGIG, per germline (reference sequence). The CDR3 spans 13 residues.

This chain uses TRBV12-3 or TRBV12-4 with TRBJ1-1, with 7 bases that match TRBD1. This CDR3 contains 12 residues. The trim removed 6 bases at V and 4 bases at J, leaving 2 bases unmatched. CDR3 sequence: CASRRDSTEAFF. Here the CDR3 DNA reads TGTGCCAGCAGGAGGGACAGCACTGAAGCTTTCTTT.

The chain carries TRBV7-3 and TRBJ2-1; 8 positions match TRBD1. The CDR3 length is 17 residues. The trim removed 3 bases at V and 0 bases at J, leaving 7 bases unmatched. The germline gives CDR1 SGHTA, CDR2 FQGTGA. The CDR3 DNA sequence: TGTGCCAGCAGCTTCCCTCCGGGACAGGCCTCCTACAATGAGCAGTTCTTC. Its protein product is CASSFPPGQASYNEQFF.

This clonotype was detected many times. The V and J genes are TRBV4-3 and TRBJ2-2; D possibly corresponds to TRBD1 (6 bases). The length of the CDR3 is 16 residues. Trimming left V 1 base short and J 2 bases short, with 11 bases between. Germline CDR1 reads LGHNA; CDR2 reads YSLEER. Here the CDR3 reads CASSQAPGQNTGELFF. CDR3 nucleotide sequence: TGCGCCAGCAGCCAAGCGCCGGGACAAAACACCGGGGAGCTGTTTTTT.

The chain joins TRBV10-3 to TRBJ1-4, with D possibly being TRBD1 (6 bases). In germline, CDR1 is ENHRY, CDR2 SYGVKD. The CDR3 has 14 residues. The V end lost 10 bases, the J end lost 8 bases, and 20 bases lay between the germline ends. The CDR3 bases are TGTGCCACAATGAAGCCGGGGGCAGGGGAAAAACTGTTTTTT. Protein sequence: CATMKPGAGEKLFF.

This chain joins TRBV20-1 and TRBJ1-5, with D possibly TRBD1 on 6 matching bases. The V end lost 6 bases, the J end lost 7 bases, and 16 bases lay between the germline ends. The CDR3 has 13 amino acids. The germline V gene has CDR1 DFQATT and CDR2 SNEGSKA (reference sequence). CDR3 protein: CSAPGRGEQPQHF. The CDR3 nucleotides read TGCAGTGCCCCTGGCAGGGGAGAGCAGCCCCAGCATTTT.